A selection of T cell receptor beta chains follows, all from one sample in a study of T cell responses to AZD1222 COVID-19 vaccine. The table came from immunoSEQ multiplex PCR; TCRdb's copy has only in-frame clones and leaves some out. The table has 140,000 or so clones, around 90% seen once. Sequencing was performed on peripheral blood, taken 28 days after the second dose of the MenACWY control vaccine. Receptors were obtained from an adult who received the MenACWY meningococcal vaccine as a control. CDR3s include the opening cysteine and the closing phenylalanine or tryptophan.

J gene	V gene	CDR3 protein
TRBJ1-1	TRBV29-1	CSGRQLVNTEAFF
TRBJ2-7	TRBV7-8	CASSFSSGTGNSYEQYF
TRBJ1-1	TRBV28	CASSIFNTEAFF
TRBJ2-7	TRBV11-2	CASSYAGTGYEQYF
TRBJ1-4	TRBV5-5	CASSLEGLYEKLFF
TRBJ1-4	TRBV28	CASSLSSWSQKLFF
TRBJ2-5	TRBV5-5	CASSPDGGALQETQYF
TRBJ1-2	TRBV7-9	CASSLEADRSTYGYTF
TRBJ2-2	TRBV7-3	CASSPWDTGELFF
TRBJ2-2	TRBV4-3	CASSQHANTGELFF
TRBJ1-2	TRBV3-1/TRBV3-2	CASSQGYGYTF
TRBJ2-7	TRBV5-4	CASSQGPRPGLAGEQYF
TRBJ2-7	TRBV5-1	CASSPRGTGAGGQYF
TRBJ2-1	TRBV29-1	CSVIGGPRSYNEQFF
TRBJ2-7	TRBV11-2	CASSLVGTSGEQYF
TRBJ1-4	TRBV16	CASSPSINEKLFF
TRBJ2-3	TRBV10-3	CAISESRTSGRKDTQYF
TRBJ1-6	TRBV28	CASSLWVWGGNSPLHF
TRBJ2-3	TRBV24-1	CATSETGLAFTDTQYF
TRBJ2-7	TRBV7-2	CASSLPRGTGDAQYF
TRBJ1-2	TRBV25-1	CASSSLWDSYTF
TRBJ1-2	TRBV6-5	CASSSSGLANYGYTF
TRBJ1-2	TRBV19	CASTITWTGSYGYTF
TRBJ1-5	TRBV3-1/TRBV3-2	CASSQVEGRPQHF
TRBJ2-5	TRBV12-3/TRBV12-4	CASSVQVETQYF
TRBJ2-7	TRBV7-2	CASSFIRGGLYEQYF
TRBJ2-3	TRBV19	CASSIGVQGSDTQYF
TRBJ2-7	TRBV5-1	CASSAVGGNYEQYF
TRBJ1-2	TRBV5-8	CASSKPGGQEEGYTF
TRBJ2-1	TRBV5-1	CASQTGGAYNEQFF
TRBJ2-7	TRBV5-4	CASSLEVAGGRREQYF
TRBJ2-1	TRBV27	CASSIYGFYNEQFF
TRBJ1-4	TRBV3-1/TRBV3-2	CASSQGWGNEKLFF
TRBJ1-2	TRBV5-1	CASSLQENYGYTF
TRBJ2-7	TRBV7-6	CASSLGGRGGAEQYF
TRBJ1-5	TRBV5-5	CASSFQSDRPNQPQHF
TRBJ2-1	TRBV2	CASKPTGGFYNEQFF
TRBJ1-3	TRBV28	CASRFSTLSGNTIYF
TRBJ1-4	TRBV15	CATSREGPPNEKLFF
TRBJ2-5	TRBV4-1	CASSPGGETQYF
TRBJ1-1	TRBV5-4	CASRPQGRNTEAFF
TRBJ1-1	TRBV2	CASTVYRVNTEAFF
TRBJ1-5	TRBV19	CGEPPRCFHQPQHF
TRBJ2-7	TRBV6-6	CASSYDWEQYF
TRBJ1-4	TRBV7-9	CASSPGARGEKLFF
TRBJ2-7	TRBV30	CAWSFAGYEQYF
TRBJ1-2	TRBV27	CATGQVALPHYGYTF
TRBJ1-1	TRBV5-6	CASSPSGTGVVAFF
TRBJ2-1	TRBV5-1	CASSRVTSLGNEQFF
TRBJ1-2	TRBV7-2	CASSFGQVVNYGYTF
TRBJ2-7	TRBV4-3	CASSPAGGDEQYF
TRBJ2-7	TRBV6-2/TRBV6-3	CASSYSGGSYEQYF
TRBJ1-2	TRBV6-2/TRBV6-3	CASSYRQGGKGYTF
TRBJ2-3	TRBV3-1/TRBV3-2	CASSQVPLPGLAGDTDTQYF
TRBJ1-6	TRBV9	CASTSRARNSPLHF